The T cell receptor beta chain under discussion was sequenced for a study of blood T cell repertoires in COVID-19. Study-wide context: Samples taken during acute and convalescent COVID-19 were collected in the United States, Italy and Spain.

The J segment lost 3 bases and the V segment lost 2 bases, leaving 7 bases of the junction unmatched. Germline CDR1 and CDR2: MDHEN and SYDVKM. The CDR3 contains 16 residues. Clones were read by immunoSEQ multiplex PCR, and TCRdb kept only the in-frame ones, dropping some. The sample lists approximately 50,000 clones; approximately 85% were seen once. The sample was peripheral blood. This sequence was found in a man aged 55 to 70 with acute or convalescent COVID-19. The chain joins TRBV28 to TRBJ1-3, with 7 bases lining up with TRBD1. The CDR3 sequence is CASSLRRGRDGNTIYF. In nucleotides, the CDR3 is TGTGCCAGCAGTTTACGGAGGGGGCGTGATGGAAACACCATATATTTT.